These 8 T cell receptor beta chains were sequenced from one sample in a study of blood T cell repertoires in COVID-19. The table came from immunoSEQ multiplex PCR; TCRdb's copy has only in-frame clones and leaves some out. Among hundreds of thousands of clones, about 80% were seen once, and the ten largest hold approximately 9.4%. The sample taken for sequencing was peripheral blood. These receptors originate from a woman older than 75 with acute or convalescent COVID-19.

This chain joins TRBV6-6 and TRBJ2-7; maybe TRBD2 (6 bases). Trimming removed 0 bases at V and 0 bases at J, with 6 bases between. There are 14 residues in the CDR3. Germline V CDR1 and CDR2: MNHNY, SVGAGI (reference sequence). For the CDR3, the DNA is TGTGCCAGCAGTTACTCGGGGGGCTCCTACGAGCAGTACTTC. The encoded protein is CASSYSGGSYEQYF.

The chain couples TRBV25-1 to TRBJ1-6, with 9 positions matching TRBD1. CDR1 MGHDK and CDR2 SYGVNS come from the germline V gene. The CDR3 runs 16 residues. V trimming: 4 bases; J trimming: 8 bases; junction bases outside the gene matches: 9. The CDR3 reads CASSAYPGQGYSPLHF. The CDR3 nucleotides are TGTGCCAGCAGTGCATACCCGGGACAGGGTTATTCACCCCTCCACTTT.

The CDR3 is CASSQGQTEALAFF. Here the CDR3 DNA reads TGCGCCAGCAGCCAAGGGCAGACTGAAGCCTTGGCTTTCTTT. The rearrangement uses TRBV4-1 and TRBJ1-1; D is uncertain. The CDR3 is 14 amino acids. V lost 1 base and J lost 11, with 17 bases in between. The V gene's germline CDR1 is MGHRA and CDR2 YSYEKL.

The chain links TRBV9 to TRBJ2-1; 13 positions match TRBD2. Trimming at V came to 2 bases and at J to 3 bases, leaving 8 bases not matched to a gene. The CDR3 covers 18 residues. CDR1 is SGDLS and CDR2 is YYNGEE in the germline V gene. The CDR3 region has the DNA TGTGCCAGCAGCGTCGGGACTAGCGGGGCCGAATACTACAATGAGCAGTTCTTC. It codes for CASSVGTSGAEYYNEQFF. The whole variable domain, remainder taken from reference TRBV9 and TRBJ2-1, is DSGVTQTPKHLITATGQRVTLRCSPRSGDLSVYWYQQSLDQGLQFLIQYYNGEERAKGNILERFSAQQFPDLHSELNLSSLELGDSALYFCASSVGTSGAEYYNEQFFGPGTRLTVL.

The chain links TRBV5-6 to TRBJ2-7, with TRBD2 as a possible D gene (7 bases). In germline, CDR1 is SGHDT, CDR2 YYEEEE. The V end was cut by 4 bases, the J end by 2 bases, with 16 bases between. This CDR3 is built from 15 residues. The CDR3 nucleotides are TGTGCCAGCAGCCCACTGGGGGGGGCCCCCTACGAGCAGTACTTC. Its protein is CASSPLGGAPYEQYF.

The chain combines TRBV18 with TRBJ1-1; D is perhaps TRBD1 (5 bases). Germline values: CDR1 KGHSH, CDR2 LQKENI. The ends were cut back, 3 bases at V and 8 bases at J, with 13 bases in the middle. CDR3 length equals 13 residues. CDR3: CASSPQGGTEAFF. The CDR3 bases are TGTGCCAGCTCACCCCAGGGCGGGACCGAAGCTTTCTTT.

The chain joins TRBV28 to TRBJ2-1, with D uncertain. The germline V gene has CDR1 MDHEN and CDR2 SYDVKM. V was shortened by 6 bases and J by 9 bases, with 15 bases between the two germline ends. The CDR3 spans 13 residues. CDR3 sequence (DNA): TGTGCCAGCAGCTTGAGGCCAGTCGGTGAGCAGTTCTTC. Translation: CASSLRPVGEQFF.

The chain recombines TRBV30 with TRBJ1-1; weak D call: TRBD1 (5 bases). Germline-derived CDR1 and CDR2 are GTSNPN and SVGIG (reference sequence). This CDR3 comprises 12 residues. V was shortened by 1 base and J by 11 bases, with 14 bases between the two germline ends. The CDR3 region has the DNA TGTGCCTGGAGTGACTCTTCTTCAGGGGCTTTCTTT. It translates to CAWSDSSSGAFF.